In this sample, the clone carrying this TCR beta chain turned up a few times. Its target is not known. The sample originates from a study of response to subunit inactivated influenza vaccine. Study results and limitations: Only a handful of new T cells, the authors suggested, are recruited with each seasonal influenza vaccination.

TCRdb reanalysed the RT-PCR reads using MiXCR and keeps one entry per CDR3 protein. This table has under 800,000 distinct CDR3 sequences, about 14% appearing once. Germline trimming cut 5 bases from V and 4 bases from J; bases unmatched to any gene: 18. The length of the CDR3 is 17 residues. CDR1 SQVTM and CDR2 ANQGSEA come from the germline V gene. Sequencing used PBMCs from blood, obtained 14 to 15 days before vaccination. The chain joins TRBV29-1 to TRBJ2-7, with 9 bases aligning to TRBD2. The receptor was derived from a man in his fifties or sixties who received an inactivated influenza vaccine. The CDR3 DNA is TGCAGCGTTACCGGAAGTTGGGAGCGGGAGGCCCCTTACGAGCAGTACTTC. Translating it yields CSVTGSWEREAPYEQYF.